The present entry profiles one T cell receptor (beta chain) with its context. This specimen belongs to a study of blood T cell repertoires in COVID-19. Trimming at V came to 6 bases and at J to 5 bases, leaving 8 bases not matched to a gene. Germline V CDR1 and CDR2: ENHRY, SYGVKD. The CDR3 contains 14 residues. This table comes from immunoSEQ multiplex PCR, and its TCRdb copy is limited to in-frame clones, with some not included. The sample has about 250,000 clones, roughly 89% seen once. The sample consisted of PBMCs or T cells enriched from blood (not recorded which). This chain links TRBV10-3 with TRBJ2-3, with 7 bases matching TRBD1. The TCR comes from a woman in her thirties with acute COVID-19. CDR3 amino acids: CAIREDRAVDTQYF. As DNA, the CDR3 is TGTGCCATCAGGGAAGACAGGGCCGTAGATACGCAGTATTTT.